This TCR beta chain originates from a study of blood T cells in healthy people across ages. The CDR3 length is 13 residues. V lost 4 bases, J lost 5 bases, and 11 bases lay in between. Germline CDR1 is MNHNS and CDR2 is SASEGT. Ten or more counts support this clonotype. Antigen specificity is unknown. For the second PCR, which ran for roughly 7 to 11 cycles, a sample-barcoded 5' primer and a J-beta primer mix were used. Each CDR3 protein gets one entry after TCRdb re-called the 5' RACE reads with MiXCR. Altogether under 2 million distinct CDR3 sequences are present, 34% being singletons, with the ten largest covering over 9%. Whole-study findings and limits: Unknown donor CMV status possibly confounded expanded clonotype changes.

The sequenced sample consisted of blood. The chain is built from TRBV6-1 and TRBJ2-5, with a possible D match to TRBD2 (6 bases). The receptor's source is a woman between 25 and 40 years old in good health. This chain's CDR3 is CASSGGGGETQYF. CDR3 sequence (DNA): TGTGCCAGCAGTGGTGGAGGAGGGGAGACCCAGTACTTC.